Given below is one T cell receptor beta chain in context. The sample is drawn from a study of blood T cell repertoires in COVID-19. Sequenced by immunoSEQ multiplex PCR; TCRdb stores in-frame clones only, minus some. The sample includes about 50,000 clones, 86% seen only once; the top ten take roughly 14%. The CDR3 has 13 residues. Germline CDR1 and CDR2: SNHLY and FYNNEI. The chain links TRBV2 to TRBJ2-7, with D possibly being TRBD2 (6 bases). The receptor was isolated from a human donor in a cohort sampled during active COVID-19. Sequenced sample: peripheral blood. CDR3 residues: CASKQDYSYEQYF. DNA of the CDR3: TGTGCTTCTAAACAGGACTACTCCTACGAGCAGTACTTC.